This TCR beta chain was documented in a study of Ad26.COV2.S vaccination and SARS-CoV-2 variants. As for the study in general: Once, or twice with 56 days between doses, Ad26.COV2.S was given intramuscularly.

Measured with immunoSEQ multiplex PCR; TCRdb has only the in-frame clones, and not every one. The sample has hundreds of thousands of clones, around 92% seen once. Treatment here: 19 received Ad26.COV2.S at low or high dose, single or two shots; roughly 5 received placebo; per-sample allocation not given. Following the first vaccine or placebo injection, samples were taken on day 63. This TCR came from a person aged 18-65 years who received the Ad26.COV2.S COVID-19 vaccine or a placebo. The sequences come from peripheral blood, collected in a trial of Ad26.COV2.S vaccine versus placebo.

CDR3 sequence (DNA): TGTGCCAGCAGCTTAGAGGGCGGGGGCGCTTCGAACACCGGGGAGCTGTTTTTT. Its translation is CASSLEGGGASNTGELFF. This chain uses TRBV11-3 with TRBJ2-2; possible D gene TRBD2, 7 bases. CDR3 length: 18 residues. Germline CDR1 is SGHNT and CDR2 is YENEEA. Trimming shortened V by 0 bases and J by 0 bases, and 14 bases separated the two germline ends.